This entry features one TCR beta chain sequence. This entry comes from a study of blood T cell repertoires in COVID-19. About the study: The analysed material was cDNA or gDNA that came from T cells, B-cell-depleted T cells, or PBMCs.

Sequencing used immunoSEQ multiplex PCR; TCRdb keeps in-frame clones, though not all of them. The table lists around 140,000 clones, over 70% of them singletons, with around 1.7% in the top ten. Material for sequencing was peripheral blood. The source is a woman aged 45-60 years with acute or convalescent COVID-19.

This chain's CDR3 is CASSFLAAVSYEQYF. Written as DNA, the CDR3 is TGCGCCAGCAGTTTTCTAGCGGCGGTATCCTACGAGCAGTACTTC. This chain links TRBV10-2 with TRBJ2-7; 7 bases match TRBD2. The CDR3 runs 15 residues. V lost 5 bases and J lost 1; bases outside the gene matches: 8. Germline CDR1 is WSHSY and CDR2 is SAAADI.